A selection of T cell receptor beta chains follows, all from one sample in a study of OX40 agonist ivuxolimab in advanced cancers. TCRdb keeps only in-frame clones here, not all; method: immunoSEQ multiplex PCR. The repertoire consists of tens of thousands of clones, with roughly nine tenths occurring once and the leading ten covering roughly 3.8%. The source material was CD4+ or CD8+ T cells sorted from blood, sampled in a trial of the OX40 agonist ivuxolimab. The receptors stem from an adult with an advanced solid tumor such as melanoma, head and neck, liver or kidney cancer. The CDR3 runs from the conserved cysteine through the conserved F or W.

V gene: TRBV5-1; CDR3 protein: CASSLGTGYEQYF
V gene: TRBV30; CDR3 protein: CAWSPGIGGYTF
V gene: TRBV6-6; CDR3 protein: CASFQRDTQYF
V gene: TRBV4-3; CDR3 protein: CASSPRMYF
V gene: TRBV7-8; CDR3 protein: CASSLVGGLVANTGELFF
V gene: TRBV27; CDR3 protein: CASSFPGAVTDTQYF
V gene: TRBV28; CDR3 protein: CASSLGASPSGNTIYF
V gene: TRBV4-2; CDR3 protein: CASSQDRSTSGYNEQFF
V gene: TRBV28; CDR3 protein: CASSLYGRRLAVYTGELFF
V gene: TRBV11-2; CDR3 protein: CASSLGLAGGPRGQYF
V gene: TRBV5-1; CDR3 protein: CASSRNGAGKSSYNEQFF
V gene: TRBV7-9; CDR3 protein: CASSLVRGQPQIIQYF
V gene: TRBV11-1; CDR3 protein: CASSSPPGGADLNNEQFF
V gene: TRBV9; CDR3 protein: CASSPQPGSGTEAFF
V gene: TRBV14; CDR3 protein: CASSQVLAGVDEQYF
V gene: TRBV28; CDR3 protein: CASSLILSGTSTDTQYF
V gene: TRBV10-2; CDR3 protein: CASRAGLAGNNEQFF
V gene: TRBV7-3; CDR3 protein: CASSLGAYETQYF
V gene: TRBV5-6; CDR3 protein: CASSPFGDTDTQYF
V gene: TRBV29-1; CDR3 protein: CSVESESYEQYF
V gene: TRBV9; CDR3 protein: CASSAHRESGANVLTF
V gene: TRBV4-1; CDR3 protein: CASSSLAGGTDTQYF
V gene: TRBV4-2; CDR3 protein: CASSQDLQPSTDTQYF
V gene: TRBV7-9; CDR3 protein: CASSSLRDDQETQYF
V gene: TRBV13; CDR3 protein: CASSLNSLRGAQYF
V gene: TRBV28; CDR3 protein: CASSLRDRGPNEKLFF
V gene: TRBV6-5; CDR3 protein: CASSTTSYNEQFF
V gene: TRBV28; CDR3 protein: CASSSTRDDYEQYF
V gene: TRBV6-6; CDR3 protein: CASGGPSSEQYF
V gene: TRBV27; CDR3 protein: CASGSTDTQYF
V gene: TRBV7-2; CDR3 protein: CASSLSGTSGLDTQYF
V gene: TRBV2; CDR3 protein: CASSSAGRPGTQYF
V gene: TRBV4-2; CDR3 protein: CASRTHPGAETQYF
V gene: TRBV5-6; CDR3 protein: CASSLGSEFNTDTQYF
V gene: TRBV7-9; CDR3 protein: CASSLGGADRGGEQYF
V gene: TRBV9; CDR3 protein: CASSVVGSQETQYF
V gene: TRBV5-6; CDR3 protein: CASSLASSYEQYF
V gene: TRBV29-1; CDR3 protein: CSVEAGGPYEQYF
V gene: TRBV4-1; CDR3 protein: CASSQDLVNTEAFF
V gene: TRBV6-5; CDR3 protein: CASSRVNTDTQYF
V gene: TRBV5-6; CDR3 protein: CASSSSPRGHEQYF
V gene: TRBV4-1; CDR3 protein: CASRIGEGAGEQYF
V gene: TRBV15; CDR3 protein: CATSRAIQRGFSYEQYF
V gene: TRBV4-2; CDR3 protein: CASSHPSGDYNEQFF
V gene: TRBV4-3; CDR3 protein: CASSQSARGGFSYNEQFF
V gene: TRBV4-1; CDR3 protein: CASSQVRGNTGELFF
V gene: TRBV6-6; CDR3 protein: CASSYRRGTGELFF
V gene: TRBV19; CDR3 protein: CASSIPGGQPQHF
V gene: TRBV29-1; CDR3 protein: CSVDDREGTGELFF
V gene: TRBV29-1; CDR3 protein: CSVEERGQIMNTEAFF
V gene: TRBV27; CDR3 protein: CASSLSTLAVEQFF
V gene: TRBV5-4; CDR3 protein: CASSLRRTVNTGELFF
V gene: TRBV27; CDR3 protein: CASSPLAGSSDTQYF
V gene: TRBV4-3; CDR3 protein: CASSQRWGDSYNEQFF
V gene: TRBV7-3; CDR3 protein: CASSPGRAGAYDNEQFF
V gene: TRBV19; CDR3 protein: CASSIVTGLGELFF
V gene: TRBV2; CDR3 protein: CASLVGGTYNEQFF
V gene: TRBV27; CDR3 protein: CASSFLGQPRRDEQFF